This entry concerns a single TCR beta chain. Its antigen is unknown. MiXCR was run by TCRdb on the 5' RACE reads, yielding one entry per CDR3 protein. The sample includes 400,000 to 600,000 distinct CDR3 sequences, 20% to 25% seen only once; the top ten take 0.48%. The data stem from a study of identical twins. Study results and caveats: Among beta out-of-frame sequences, excess sharing between twins appeared weaker. Invariant populations such as MAIT and iNKT cells could partly muddle zero-insertion analyses.

Trimming shortened V by 2 bases and J by 5 bases, and 10 bases separated the two germline ends. The germline CDR1 and CDR2 sequences are SEHNR and FQNEAQ (reference sequence). The CDR3 covers 13 residues. These data were also reused for a study on yellow fever vaccine responses in identical twins.

This TCR came from a young woman in good health. The specimen was CD4+ T cells sorted from blood. The V gene is TRBV7-9, the J gene TRBJ2-7; no definite D call. The CDR3 DNA sequence: TGTGCCAGCAGCTTACGAGGCAACCACGAGCAGTACTTC. Amino acid sequence: CASSLRGNHEQYF.